Presented here are 31 T cell receptor beta chains from one specimen sequenced in a study of cytomegalovirus exposure and HLA in healthy donors. The PCR was carried out with 60 Vbeta primers and 13 Jbeta primers. Clones were sequenced by immunoSEQ multiplex PCR, and TCRdb holds only the in-frame ones, with some missing. The sample has 170,000 or so clones; 60% to 85% are singletons. Sequencing input: PBMCs. The receptors derive from a woman in her 50s in good health and CMV-seropositive.

J is TRBJ2-3 and V is TRBV5-4, with D tentatively TRBD1 (6 bases). The germline V and J ends were trimmed by 4 bases and 6 bases, with 15 bases remaining between them. Germline CDR1 reads SGHNT; CDR2 reads YYREEE (reference sequence). This CDR3 has 14 amino acids. This chain's CDR3 is CASSPADSRDTQYF. The CDR3, as DNA: TGTGCCAGCAGCCCGGCGGACAGTCGGGATACGCAGTATTTT.

The chain has TRBV29-1 and TRBJ1-1; no clear D. This CDR3 is 13 amino acids long. The germline V gene encodes CDR1 SQVTM and CDR2 ANQGSEA. V was pared by 2 bases and J by 3 bases, with 10 bases between. The CDR3 spells CSVERVRDTEAFF. In nucleotides, the CDR3 is TGCAGCGTTGAACGGGTCCGAGACACTGAAGCTTTCTTT.

The chain couples TRBV9 to TRBJ2-5; tentative D call: TRBD2 (6 bases). The V end was cut by 3 bases, the J end by 5 bases, with 20 bases between. This CDR3 region has 16 residues. CDR1 SGDLS and CDR2 YYNGEE come from the germline V gene. The CDR3 nucleotides are TGTGCCAGCAGCGCTACCGGGACTCCCACCTGGGAGACCCAGTACTTC. As protein: CASSATGTPTWETQYF. Complete variable domain (other parts from reference TRBV9 and TRBJ2-5): DSGVTQTPKHLITATGQRVTLRCSPRSGDLSVYWYQQSLDQGLQFLIQYYNGEERAKGNILERFSAQQFPDLHSELNLSSLELGDSALYFCASSATGTPTWETQYFGPGTRLLVL.

The chain joins TRBV20-1 to TRBJ1-4; 7 bases line up with TRBD1. The CDR3 covers 11 residues. Germline lookup yields CDR1 DFQATT and CDR2 SNEGSKA (reference sequence). Unmatched junction bases numbered 1, after V lost 7 bases and J lost 5 bases. CDR3 sequence (DNA): TGCAGTGTGACAGGGAATGAAAAACTGTTTTTT. This sequence encodes CSVTGNEKLFF.

This chain joins TRBV18 and TRBJ2-5, with D maybe TRBD1 (6 bases). The V gene lost 2 bases and the J gene lost 5 bases, with 15 bases spanning the gap. The length of the CDR3 is 15 residues. Germline CDR1 is KGHSH and CDR2 is LQKENI. The CDR3, as DNA: TGTGCCAGCTCACCAATCCAGGGGACGGGGGAGACCCAGTACTTC. It yields the protein CASSPIQGTGETQYF. The full variable domain, completed using reference TRBV18 and TRBJ2-5, is NAGVMQNPRHLVRRRGQEARLRCSPMKGHSHVYWYRQLPEEGLKFMVYLQKENIIDESGMPKERFSAEFPKEGPSILRIQQVVRGDSAAYFCASSPIQGTGETQYFGPGTRLLVL.

The genes are TRBV5-4 and TRBJ2-3; 14 bases map to TRBD2. With 4 bases clipped from V and 3 bases from J, the junction kept 4 bases outside the gene matches. The germline CDR1 and CDR2 sequences are SGHNT and YYREEE (reference sequence). CDR3 length equals 16 residues. DNA of the CDR3: TGTGCCAGCAGCACGGGACTAGCGGGAGAAACAGATACGCAGTATTTT. This translates into CASSTGLAGETDTQYF.

The chain has TRBV2 and TRBJ2-7, with 10 bases identical to TRBD2. V dropped 6 bases and J dropped 2; count of bases not matched to a gene: 7. From germline, CDR1 is SNHLY and CDR2 FYNNEI. The CDR3 length is 15 residues. CDR3 nucleotides: TGTGCCAGCAGGGCCGGGACTAGCGCAGCCTACGAGCAGTACTTC. It yields the protein CASRAGTSAAYEQYF.

The chain joins TRBV7-2 to TRBJ2-1; 7 bases are shared with TRBD1. This CDR3 is built from 15 residues. Germline V gene sequence: CDR1 SGHTA, CDR2 FQGNSA. V lost 5 bases, J lost 7 bases, and 11 bases stayed unmatched. CDR3 amino acids: CASSEQTGWWNEQFF. In DNA, the CDR3 is TGTGCCAGCAGCGAGCAGACAGGGTGGTGGAATGAGCAGTTCTTC.

The V call is TRBV10-1, the J call TRBJ1-1; D call uncertain. Germline assignment: CDR1 WNHNN and CDR2 SYGVQD (reference sequence). Trimming stripped 6 bases from V and 9 bases from J, with 17 bases between. There are 13 residues in the CDR3. DNA of the CDR3: TGCGCCAGCAGCCGAGAGCGTTCCGTCCAAGCTTTCTTT. Its protein is CASSRERSVQAFF.

In its sample, this clone is medium-sized. The genes are TRBV11-3 and TRBJ2-3; D uncertain. Germline CDR1 and CDR2: SGHNT and YENEEA. The CDR3 length is 13 residues. The V end was cut by 1 base, the J end by 6 bases, with 8 bases between. The CDR3 sequence: CASSLGTGDTQYF. The CDR3 DNA is TGTGCCAGCAGCTTAGGAACCGGGGATACGCAGTATTTT. The full variable domain, completed using reference TRBV11-3 and TRBJ2-3, is EAGVVQSPRYKIIEKKQPVAFWCNPISGHNTLYWYLQNLGQGPELLIRYENEEAVDDSQLPKDRFSAERLKGVDSTLKIQPAELGDSAVYLCASSLGTGDTQYFGPGTRLTVL.

The V and J genes are TRBV29-1 and TRBJ2-7; a possible D gene is TRBD1 (6 bases). Looked up from germline, CDR1 is SQVTM and CDR2 is ANQGSEA. The CDR3 is made up of 13 amino acids. Trimming cost V 3 bases and J 0 bases, with 9 bases left between them. The CDR3 DNA reads as TGCAGCGTTGAGGACAGCGTCTCCTACGAGCAGTACTTC. Protein: CSVEDSVSYEQYF.

This chain connects TRBV6-5 to TRBJ2-1; D is possibly TRBD2 (6 bases). Germline CDR1 and CDR2: MNHEY and SVGAGI. The germline V and J ends were trimmed by 0 bases and 8 bases, with 11 bases remaining between them. The CDR3 totals 14 residues. The CDR3 spells CASSYSWGEDEQFF. CDR3 DNA sequence: TGTGCCAGCAGTTACTCGTGGGGGGAAGATGAGCAGTTCTTC.

The CDR3 nucleotides are TGTGCCAGCAGTGATGAGGTGAACACTGAAGCTTTCTTT. Amino acids: CASSDEVNTEAFF. The chain is built from TRBV2 and TRBJ1-1; the D is unclear. Trimming removed 3 bases from V and 0 bases from J, with 5 bases in between. CDR1 and CDR2 from the germline V gene are SNHLY and FYNNEI. This CDR3 region has 13 residues.

V and J are TRBV18 and TRBJ2-5; a possible D gene is TRBD1 (6 bases). CDR3 length equals 18 residues. The ends were cut back, 1 base at V and 1 base at J, with 19 bases in the middle. CDR1 and CDR2 from the germline V gene are KGHSH and LQKENI. CDR3: CASSPRTSAGTSQETQYF. For the CDR3, the DNA is TGTGCCAGCTCACCACGAACCTCTGCCGGGACATCCCAAGAGACCCAGTACTTC.

The chain has TRBV4-2 and TRBJ1-4; D may be TRBD1 (5 bases). The CDR3 is made up of 16 amino acids. Trimming took off 0 bases at V and 0 bases at J, with 8 bases between the two ends. The germline CDR1 and CDR2 sequences are LGHNA and YNFKEQ. CDR3 region: CASSQDIGATNEKLFF. The CDR3 nucleotides are TGTGCCAGCAGCCAAGATATAGGGGCAACTAATGAAAAACTGTTTTTT.

This clone showed up just a few times. The chain couples TRBV2 to TRBJ1-5, with D possibly TRBD1 on 6 matching bases. The germline V gene encodes CDR1 SNHLY and CDR2 FYNNEI. The CDR3 has 17 amino acids. Trimming left V 7 bases short and J 1 base short, with 20 bases between. CDR3 nucleotide sequence: TGTGCCAGCACCAAGGGGGAGGGGGGGGGCAGCAATCAGCCCCAGCATTTT. It specifies CASTKGEGGGSNQPQHF. The full variable domain, in which reference TRBV2 and TRBJ1-5 provide the parts outside the CDR3, is EPEVTQTPSHQVTQMGQEVILRCVPISNHLYFYWYRQILGQKVEFLVSFYNNEISEKSEIFDDQFSVERPDGSNFTLKIRSTKLEDSAMYFCASTKGEGGGSNQPQHFGDGTRLSIL.

The V call is TRBV10-3, the J call TRBJ1-5; 10 bases are a match to TRBD1. The CDR3 has 15 residues. Germline V lookup: CDR1 ENHRY, CDR2 SYGVKD. V dropped 5 bases and J dropped 6; count of bases not matched to a gene: 7. The CDR3 reads CAISRQGAEGQPQHF. CDR3 bases: TGTGCCATCAGTAGACAGGGGGCGGAGGGTCAGCCCCAGCATTTT.

This clone appeared a few times. This chain links TRBV4-1 with TRBJ2-7, with TRBD2 identical over 7 bases. The V gene end was trimmed by 0 bases and the J gene end by 4 bases; junction bases not matched to a gene: 18. The CDR3 is 19 amino acids. CDR1 and CDR2 from the germline V gene are MGHRA and YSYEKL. The CDR3 DNA reads TGCGCCAGCAGCCAAGATGGGCTAGGGGCTAGCGGACCGGGTTACGAGCAGTACTTC. Translation: CASSQDGLGASGPGYEQYF.

As to this clone: An end of the junction differs from the germline gene, which may be a read error. The V call is TRBV7-7, the J call TRBJ1-4; TRBD1 agrees at 8 bases. Looked up from germline, CDR1 is SSHAT and CDR2 is FNYEAQ (reference sequence). The CDR3 totals 15 residues. The CDR3 sequence: CASSPGTGGSEKLFF. The CDR3 coding sequence is TGTGCTAGCAGCCCGGGGACAGGCGGAAGTGAAAAACTGTTTTTT.

V and J are TRBV30 and TRBJ1-6; perhaps TRBD1 as D (5 bases). The CDR3 contains 15 residues. The ends were cut back, 0 bases at V and 9 bases at J, with 15 bases in the middle. CDR1 is GTSNPN, CDR2 SVGIG, per germline (reference sequence). Here the CDR3 reads CAWSVAGRSGSPLHF. The CDR3 DNA reads as TGTGCCTGGAGTGTGGCGGGACGATCTGGTTCACCCCTCCACTTT. Full variable domain (missing parts from reference TRBV30 and TRBJ1-6): SQTIHQWPATLVQPVGSPLSLECTVEGTSNPNLYWYRQAAGRGLQLLFYSVGIGQISSEVPQNLSASRPQDRQFILSSKKLLLSDSGFYLCAWSVAGRSGSPLHFGNGTRLTVT.

The rearrangement joins TRBV6-6 to TRBJ1-1; TRBD1 matches 9 bases. V lost 6 bases to trimming and J lost 4 bases; unmatched junction nucleotides: 9. Germline CDR1 MNHNY, CDR2 SVGAGI (reference sequence). This CDR3 contains 15 residues. The CDR3 loop is CASRAGTGIITEAFF. The CDR3 region has the DNA TGTGCCAGCAGGGCCGGGACAGGGATCATCACTGAAGCTTTCTTT.

This rearrangement joins TRBV2 to TRBJ1-1; 7 bases line up with TRBD1. Germline assignment: CDR1 SNHLY and CDR2 FYNNEI. Trimming took 2 bases from V and 4 from J; bases not matched to a gene: 1. The CDR3 covers 13 residues. The CDR3 DNA sequence: TGTGCCAGCAGTGAATACAGGGGCACTGAAGCTTTCTTT. This sequence encodes CASSEYRGTEAFF. The full variable domain, completed using reference TRBV2 and TRBJ1-1, is EPEVTQTPSHQVTQMGQEVILRCVPISNHLYFYWYRQILGQKVEFLVSFYNNEISEKSEIFDDQFSVERPDGSNFTLKIRSTKLEDSAMYFCASSEYRGTEAFFGQGTRLTVV.

This chain uses TRBV6-1 with TRBJ1-5, with no clear D. Germline assignment: CDR1 MNHNS and CDR2 SASEGT. The CDR3 covers 13 residues. The V end lost 3 bases, the J end lost 5 bases, and 8 bases lay between the germline ends. The CDR3 coding sequence is TGTGCCAGCAGTGACCAGGTCTATCAGCCCCAGCATTTT. Protein sequence: CASSDQVYQPQHF.

This clone was observed a few times. The chain combines TRBV4-3 with TRBJ1-4, with unresolved D. This CDR3 is built from 15 residues. Trimming shortened V by 4 bases and J by 8 bases, and 17 bases separated the two germline ends. Germline lookup yields CDR1 LGHNA and CDR2 YSLEER. The CDR3 here is CASSPMFLGGEKLFF. CDR3 sequence (DNA): TGCGCCAGCAGCCCCATGTTCTTGGGAGGAGAAAAACTGTTTTTT.

J is TRBJ2-7 and V is TRBV7-2; D gene ambiguous. Trimming shortened V by 5 bases and J by 0 bases, and 5 bases separated the two germline ends. The CDR3 is 12 residues long. Germline CDR1 SGHTA, CDR2 FQGNSA. CDR3 amino acids: CASSAASYEQYF. DNA of the CDR3: TGTGCCAGCAGCGCGGCCTCCTACGAGCAGTACTTC.

This chain joins TRBV9 and TRBJ1-2; 9 bases line up with TRBD1. Per germline, CDR1 SGDLS and CDR2 YYNGEE. The CDR3 has 14 amino acids. The V segment lost 3 bases and the J segment 7 bases; nucleotides outside the gene matches: 7. The CDR3 DNA is TGTGCCAGCAGCGCTGGACAGGGGCTCGGTGGCTACACCTTC. Amino acids: CASSAGQGLGGYTF.

This chain joins TRBV9 and TRBJ1-3; a weak D match, TRBD1 (5 bases). The CDR3 has 16 amino acids. V lost 0 bases and J lost 3, with 13 bases in between. The germline gives CDR1 SGDLS, CDR2 YYNGEE. The CDR3 is CASSVGGGVSGNTIYF. The CDR3 DNA follows: TGTGCCAGCAGCGTAGGGGGCGGCGTAAGTGGAAACACCATATATTTT. The variable domain in full, with the rest retrieved from reference TRBV9 and TRBJ1-3, is DSGVTQTPKHLITATGQRVTLRCSPRSGDLSVYWYQQSLDQGLQFLIQYYNGEERAKGNILERFSAQQFPDLHSELNLSSLELGDSALYFCASSVGGGVSGNTIYFGEGSWLTVV.

A few counts support this clone. The chain combines TRBV2 with TRBJ1-2; a weak D match, TRBD1 (5 bases). The CDR3 runs to 12 residues. The ends were cut back, 8 bases at V and 6 bases at J, with 13 bases in the middle. CDR1 is SNHLY, CDR2 FYNNEI, per germline. CDR3 sequence reads: CASRARDDGYTF. The DNA for the CDR3 is TGTGCCAGCCGTGCCAGGGATGATGGCTACACCTTC. Full variable domain (remainder filled in from reference TRBV2 and TRBJ1-2): EPEVTQTPSHQVTQMGQEVILRCVPISNHLYFYWYRQILGQKVEFLVSFYNNEISEKSEIFDDQFSVERPDGSNFTLKIRSTKLEDSAMYFCASRARDDGYTFGSGTRLTVV.

CDR3 DNA: TGTGCCAGCAAAGTGCGGGAGGGCCTGAGGGATACGCAGTATTTT. Encoded protein: CASKVREGLRDTQYF. The V and J genes are TRBV27 and TRBJ2-3; 9 nucleotides line up with TRBD2. With 7 bases clipped from V and 6 bases from J, the junction kept 11 bases outside the gene matches. Germline loops: CDR1 MNHEY, CDR2 SMNVEV (reference sequence). This CDR3 has 15 amino acids.

The J gene is TRBJ2-3, the V gene TRBV7-9; possibly TRBD2 for D (6 bases). V lost 0 bases, J lost 8 bases, and 6 bases lay in between. The V gene's germline CDR1 is SEHNR and CDR2 FQNEAQ (reference sequence). The CDR3 spans 12 residues. The CDR3 loop reads CASSLAGGTQYF. The CDR3 DNA reads TGTGCCAGCAGCTTAGCCGGGGGTACGCAGTATTTT.

The rearrangement uses TRBV5-6 and TRBJ2-3; 8 bases map to TRBD2. CDR1 and CDR2 from the germline V gene are SGHDT and YYEEEE. This CDR3 has 17 amino acids. With V trimmed by 4 bases and J by 2 bases, 12 bases remained unmatched. CDR3 loop: CASSVTLAGMITDTQYF. In nucleotides, the CDR3 is TGTGCCAGCAGCGTGACGTTAGCGGGGATGATCACAGATACGCAGTATTTT.